These 6 T cell receptor beta chains came from one sample sequenced in a study of T cells in Graves' hyperthyroidism and ophthalmopathy. TCR beta CDR3 regions were amplified from RNA transcripts. With the HTBI primer set, the TCR CDR3 went through a first round of RT-PCR. TCRdb re-called the multiplex PCR reads through MiXCR, storing one row per CDR3 protein. Here the sample spans around 500,000 distinct CDR3 sequences, around a fifth being singletons. The sequenced material came from blood. These receptor sequences come from a woman in her 70s with Graves' ophthalmopathy.

The rearrangement links TRBV6-1 to TRBJ1-3; D gene uncertain. V lost 5 bases, J lost 1 base, and 12 bases lay in between. This CDR3 contains 15 residues. From germline, CDR1 is MNHNS and CDR2 SASEGT. Here the CDR3 reads CASSTGLGSGNTIYF. The CDR3 coding sequence is TGTGCCAGCAGTACCGGTTTGGGTTCTGGAAACACCATATATTTT.

This chain links TRBV20-1 with TRBJ1-4; D unresolved. Trimming pared 6 bases from V and 8 bases from J, leaving 19 bases between. From germline, CDR1 is DFQATT and CDR2 SNEGSKA (reference sequence). This CDR3 is 14 amino acids long. The chain's CDR3 is CSAHLPPGGEKLFF. CDR3 bases: TGCAGTGCCCACCTACCACCCGGAGGGGAAAAACTGTTTTTT.

This clonotype was seen a few times. V usage is TRBV20-1 and J usage is TRBJ2-3; 8 positions match TRBD2. Looked up from germline, CDR1 is DFQATT and CDR2 is SNEGSKA (reference sequence). Trimming took 4 bases from V and 0 from J; bases not matched to a gene: 3. The CDR3 covers 14 residues. The CDR3 protein is CSANRLASTDTQYF. For the CDR3, the DNA is TGCAGTGCTAATCGACTAGCGAGCACAGATACGCAGTATTTT.

This clonotype was counted many times. The V call is TRBV28, the J call TRBJ2-7, with TRBD1 matching over 9 bases. CDR1 is MDHEN, CDR2 SYDVKM, per germline. This CDR3 is 13 amino acids long. Trimming took 6 bases from V and 4 from J; bases not matched to a gene: 4. Written as DNA, the CDR3 is TGTGCCAGCAGAGGGGACAGGGTGTACGAGCAGTACTTC. Translation: CASRGDRVYEQYF. The variable domain in full, completed from reference TRBV28 and TRBJ2-7, reads DVKVTQSSRYLVKRTGEKVFLECVQDMDHENMFWYRQDPGLGLRLIYFSYDVKMKEKGDIPEGYSVSREKKERFSLILESASTNQTSMYLCASRGDRVYEQYFGPGTRLTVT.

This clonotype was found many times. V gene TRBV25-1 combines with J gene TRBJ2-1, with 11 bases aligning to TRBD1. Germline V CDR1 and CDR2: MGHDK, SYGVNS. The V and J ends lost 4 bases and 9 bases, in that order; junction bases with no gene match: 17. CDR3 length: 18 amino acids. The CDR3 sequence is CASSGLFPGQGAQGEQFF. The DNA of the CDR3 is TGTGCCAGCAGTGGCCTCTTCCCCGGACAGGGGGCGCAGGGTGAGCAGTTCTTC.

Only a few counts were recorded for this clonotype. The rearrangement joins TRBV7-2 to TRBJ2-7, with D perhaps matching TRBD2 (6 bases). The germline V gene has CDR1 SGHTA and CDR2 FQGNSA. V shed 5 bases and J shed 6 bases, with 14 bases lying between them. The CDR3 spans 13 residues. The CDR3 DNA is TGTGCCAGCAGCCCTGGATTGCGGGGCGAGCAGTACTTC. It is translated as CASSPGLRGEQYF.